This TCR beta chain was found in a study of blood T cell repertoires in COVID-19. Study information: Sites in the United States, Italy and Spain provided acute and convalescent COVID-19 samples.

Original analysis: Reference gene primers were amplified, and this amplification served to estimate nucleated cell counts. Clones were sequenced by immunoSEQ multiplex PCR, and TCRdb holds only the in-frame ones, with some missing. D and trimming were read from the DNA, whereas the V and J calls and clone size are those reported in that table. Of under 150,000 clones in the sample, roughly 80% were seen once. The V gene's germline CDR1 is LNHNV and CDR2 YYDKDF (reference sequence). CDR3 size: 15 residues. V lost 1 base and J lost 4, with 14 bases in between. Sample: peripheral blood. The sequence was obtained from a woman in her 50s with active or convalescent COVID-19. The chain couples TRBV15 to TRBJ2-7; possible D gene TRBD2, 6 bases. The CDR3 is CATSRGAGGMYEQYF. DNA of the CDR3: TGTGCCACCAGCAGAGGTGCCGGCGGGATGTACGAGCAGTACTTC.